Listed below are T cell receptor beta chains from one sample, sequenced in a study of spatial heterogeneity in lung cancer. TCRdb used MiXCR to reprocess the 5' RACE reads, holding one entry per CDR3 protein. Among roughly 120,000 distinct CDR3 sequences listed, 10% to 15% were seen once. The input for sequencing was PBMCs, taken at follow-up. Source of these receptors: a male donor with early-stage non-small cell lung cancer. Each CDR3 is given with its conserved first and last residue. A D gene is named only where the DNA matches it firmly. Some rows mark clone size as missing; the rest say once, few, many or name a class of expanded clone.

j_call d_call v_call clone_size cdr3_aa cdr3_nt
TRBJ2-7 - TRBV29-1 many CSVYRTDPYEQYF TGCAGCGTTTATAGGACAGACCCCTACGAGCAGTACTTC
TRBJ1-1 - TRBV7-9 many CASSLASSEAFF TGTGCCAGCAGCTTAGCGTCTAGCGAAGCTTTCTTT
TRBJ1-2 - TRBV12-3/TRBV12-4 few CASSLASGYTF TGTGCCAGCAGTTTGGCAAGCGGCTACACCTTC
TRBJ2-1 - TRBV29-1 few CSVDRQQYNEQFF TGCAGCGTTGACCGACAGCAATACAATGAGCAGTTCTTC
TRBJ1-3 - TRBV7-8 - CASSLALKQGKSGNTIYF TGTGCCAGCAGCTTAGCGCTGAAGCAGGGAAAATCTGGAAACACCATATATTTT
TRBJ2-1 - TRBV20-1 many CSARPVGGQTYNEQFF TGCAGTGCTAGGCCCGTAGGAGGACAAACATACAATGAGCAGTTCTTC
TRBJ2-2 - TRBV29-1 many CSVEGDTNTGELFF TGCAGCGTTGAAGGGGACACGAACACCGGGGAGCTGTTTTTT
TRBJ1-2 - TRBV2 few CASSVIGSNYGYTF TGTGCCAGCAGTGTAATAGGATCCAACTATGGCTACACCTTC
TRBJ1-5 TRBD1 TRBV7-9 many CASSLGDRGYQPQHF TGTGCCAGCAGCTTAGGAGACAGGGGTTATCAGCCCCAGCATTTT
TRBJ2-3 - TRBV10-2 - CASIEDSPWTDTQYF TGCGCCAGCATTGAAGACAGCCCTTGGACAGATACGCAGTATTTT
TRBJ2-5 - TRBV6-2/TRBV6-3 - CASSIGTPQGTQYF TGTGCCAGCAGTATCGGGACTCCACAAGGAACCCAGTACTTC
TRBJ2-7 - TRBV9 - CASSPPSGNHYEQYF TGTGCCAGCAGCCCACCCTCCGGGAACCACTACGAGCAGTACTTC
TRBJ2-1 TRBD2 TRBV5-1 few CASSSLAGGLNEQFF TGCGCCAGCAGCTCCCTAGCGGGGGGCCTCAATGAGCAGTTCTTC
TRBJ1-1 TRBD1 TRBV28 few CASSLGGQGATEAFF TGTGCCAGCAGTTTAGGGGGACAGGGGGCCACTGAAGCTTTCTTT
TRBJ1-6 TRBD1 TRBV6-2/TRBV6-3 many CASTLGQGMSPLHF TGTGCCAGCACCCTCGGACAGGGAATGTCACCCCTCCACTTT
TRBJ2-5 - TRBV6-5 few CASRGSVRGETQYF TGTGCCAGCAGGGGTTCAGTCAGGGGAGAGACCCAGTACTTC
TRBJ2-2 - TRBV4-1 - CASSRRETGELFF TGCGCCAGCAGCCGCAGGGAAACCGGGGAGCTGTTTTTT
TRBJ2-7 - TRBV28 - CASRTPGSSYEQYF TGTGCCAGCAGAACACCGGGGTCCTCCTACGAGCAGTACTTC
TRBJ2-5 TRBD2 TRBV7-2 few CASSQRGETQYF TGTGCCAGCAGCCAGCGGGGTGAGACCCAGTACTTC
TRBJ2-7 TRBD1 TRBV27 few CASRYRGTLPYEQYF TGTGCCAGCAGGTACAGGGGGACCTTACCGTACGAGCAGTACTTC